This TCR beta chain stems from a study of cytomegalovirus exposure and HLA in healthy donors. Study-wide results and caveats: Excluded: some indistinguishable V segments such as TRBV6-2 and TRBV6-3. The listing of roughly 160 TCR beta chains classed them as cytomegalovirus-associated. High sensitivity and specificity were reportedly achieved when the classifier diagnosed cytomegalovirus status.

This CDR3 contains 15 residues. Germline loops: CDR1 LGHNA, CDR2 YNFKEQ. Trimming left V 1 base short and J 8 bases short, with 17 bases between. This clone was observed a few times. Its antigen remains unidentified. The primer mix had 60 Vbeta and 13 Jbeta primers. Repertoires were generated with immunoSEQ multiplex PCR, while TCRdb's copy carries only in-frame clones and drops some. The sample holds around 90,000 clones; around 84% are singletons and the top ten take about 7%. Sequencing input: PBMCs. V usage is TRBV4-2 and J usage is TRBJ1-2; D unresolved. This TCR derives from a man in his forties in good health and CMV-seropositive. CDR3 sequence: CASSQVLTPGGGYTF. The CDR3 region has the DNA TGTGCCAGCAGCCAAGTCTTGACCCCTGGAGGGGGCTACACCTTC.